This T cell receptor (beta chain) is from a study of STAT3 mutations in large granular lymphocyte leukemia. Whole-study context: Roughly half the longitudinally sequenced T-LGLL patients had canonical STAT3 mutations. Findings and caveats of the study: Clonal expansion was inferred from samples taken at other timepoints. After therapy, about 35% of the 18 patients switched clonotypes, all new clones STAT3 wild type. Every T-LGLL patient had at least one immunodominant TCRbeta clonotype.

Trimming removed 1 base at V and 4 bases at J, with 14 bases between. In germline, CDR1 is SGHRS, CDR2 YFSETQ. The CDR3 runs 15 residues. For this clone: What it recognizes is unknown.

Some 41,000 productive templates were obtained per sample on average. The table came from immunoSEQ multiplex PCR; TCRdb's copy has only in-frame clones and leaves some out. Of about 42,000 clones detected, roughly 77% appear once; the ten largest clones hold around 0.39%. Input material: PBMCs. The sequence came from a human donor with T large granular lymphocyte leukemia. Some clones in this sample may be carry-over from other donors' samples. The rearrangement links TRBV5-1 to TRBJ1-1, with D perhaps matching TRBD1 (6 bases). In DNA form, the CDR3 reads TGCGCCAGCAGCTTGACAGGGCAGCGGGGCACTGAAGCTTTCTTT. Protein product: CASSLTGQRGTEAFF.